A few counts support the clone carrying this TCR beta chain. Its specificity is unknown. Unique molecular identifiers tagged the TCRbeta library. TCRdb processed the PCR reads anew with MiXCR; each CDR3 protein has one entry. The data contain some 600,000 distinct CDR3 sequences, over 10% of them singletons. These data belong to a study of T-cell reconstitution after alpha-beta-depleted transplantation in children. General study points: Some patients' high day-60 TCRbeta diversity was traced to surviving recipient T cells and thymic progenitors. At around two months after transplant, the alpha-beta T cells were reportedly derived from several hundred expanded clones that came from non-depleted graft cells. One year after transplant, T-cell counts and diversity came mostly from newly produced T cells.

Germline V gene lookup returns CDR1 DFQATT and CDR2 SNEGSKA (reference sequence). Trimming removed 1 base from V and 3 bases from J; junction bases left unmatched: 6. The CDR3 totals 15 residues. The source material was PBMCs, mostly from graft donor cells, sampled 360 days after TCRalphabeta/CD19-depleted stem cell transplant. This TCR was recovered from a male patient aged 10 to 17 who had a stem cell transplant for acute myeloid leukemia, so the T cells may come from the graft donor. The gene calls are TRBV20-1 and TRBJ2-7; 10 positions match TRBD2. CDR3 residues: CSARVIEREGYEQYF. The CDR3 DNA follows: TGCAGTGCTAGAGTCATTGAGCGGGAGGGCTACGAGCAGTACTTC.